These 23 T cell receptor beta chains came from one sample sequenced in a study of OX40 agonist ivuxolimab in advanced cancers. Only in-frame clones appear in the TCRdb table, and some are missing; sequencing was by immunoSEQ multiplex PCR. The table lists around 80,000 clones, approximately 95% of them singletons. Here the sequenced sample was CD4+ or CD8+ T cells sorted from blood, taken in a trial of the OX40 agonist ivuxolimab. Receptors originate from an adult with an advanced solid tumor such as melanoma, head and neck, liver or kidney cancer.

V and J are TRBV13 and TRBJ2-7; no reliable D call. With 3 bases removed from V and 6 bases from J, the gap between germline ends came to 12 bases. The germline gives CDR1 PRHDT, CDR2 FYEKMQ (reference sequence). This CDR3 is built from 13 residues. The CDR3 nucleotides read TGTGCCAGCAGCTTGATGGACGGTTCCGAGCAGTACTTC. This codes for CASSLMDGSEQYF.

The rearrangement uses TRBV12-5 and TRBJ2-5; 9 bases map to TRBD1. V was pared by 5 bases and J by 2 bases, with 9 bases of the junction left unmatched. The CDR3 length is 16 residues. Germline V CDR1 and CDR2: LGHNT, FRNRAP. The CDR3 reads CASGIPGQGRQETQYF. The CDR3 nucleotides are TGTGCTAGTGGTATCCCAGGACAGGGGCGACAAGAGACCCAGTACTTC.

Only one count was recorded for this clone. CDR3 sequence reads: CASSQDRWRNYEQYF. The CDR3 DNA reads TGCGCCAGCAGCCAAGATCGGTGGCGGAACTACGAGCAGTACTTC. V usage is TRBV4-3 and J usage is TRBJ2-7; D gene ambiguous. This CDR3 comprises 15 residues. The germline V and J ends were trimmed by 0 bases and 3 bases, with 12 bases remaining between them. CDR1 is LGHNA and CDR2 is YSLEER in the germline V gene.

The count of this clone is one. CDR3 DNA: TGTGCCAGCAACCTCCGTCCCAGCGGGAGTGTAGGCAATGAGCAGTTCTTC. Amino acids: CASNLRPSGSVGNEQFF. This chain uses TRBV7-2 with TRBJ2-1; TRBD2 matches 8 bases. V trimming: 7 bases; J trimming: 6 bases; junction bases outside the gene matches: 17. This CDR3 contains 17 residues. The V gene's germline CDR1 is SGHTA and CDR2 FQGNSA.

The chain employs TRBV19 and TRBJ1-2; TRBD1 is a possible D gene (5 bases). This CDR3 comprises 14 residues. The germline V gene has CDR1 LNHDA and CDR2 SQIVND (reference sequence). The V end was cut by 1 base, the J end by 6 bases, with 12 bases between. The CDR3 nucleotides read TGTGCCAGTAGTATAGTTCGGGACGTGGATGGCTACACCTTC. Amino acid sequence: CASSIVRDVDGYTF.

The V and J genes are TRBV7-9 and TRBJ2-3, with 10 bases aligning to TRBD2. Trimming cost V 2 bases and J 1 base; bases outside gene matches: 0. Germline lookup yields CDR1 SEHNR and CDR2 FQNEAQ (reference sequence). The CDR3 runs to 15 residues. The CDR3 nucleotides read TGTGCCAGCAGCTTAACTAGCGGGGGCACAGATACGCAGTATTTT. The encoded protein is CASSLTSGGTDTQYF. Variable domain in full (rest from reference TRBV7-9 and TRBJ2-3): DTGVSQNPRHKITKRGQNVTFRCDPISEHNRLYWYRQTLGQGPEFLTYFQNEAQLEKSRLLSDRFSAERPKGSFSTLEIQRTEQGDSAMYLCASSLTSGGTDTQYFGPGTRLTVL.

The CDR3 reads CASSDPLVRYNEQFF. CDR3 DNA sequence: TGCGCCAGCAGTGATCCCCTAGTTCGGTACAATGAGCAGTTCTTC. The chain combines TRBV10-1 with TRBJ2-1; D is uncertain. With 3 bases removed from V and 4 bases from J, the gap between germline ends came to 13 bases. Germline assignment: CDR1 WNHNN and CDR2 SYGVQD (reference sequence). The CDR3 sequence is 15 residues long.

The CDR3 DNA reads TGTGCCAGCAGCTTAACGGTAGCGGGGCTCAATGAGCAGTTCTTC. This sequence encodes CASSLTVAGLNEQFF. The V and J genes are TRBV7-3 and TRBJ2-1; the match to TRBD2 covers 8 bases. The CDR3 loop spans 15 amino acids. Germline CDR1 reads SGHTA; CDR2 reads FQGTGA. V lost 0 bases to trimming and J lost 6 bases; unmatched junction nucleotides: 4.

The CDR3 region is CSALTSEQYF. Here the CDR3 DNA reads TGCAGTGCCTTAACCAGCGAGCAGTACTTC. The chain recombines TRBV20-1 with TRBJ2-7; D ambiguous. In germline, CDR1 is DFQATT, CDR2 SNEGSKA (reference sequence). The CDR3 spans 10 residues. V lost 6 bases and J lost 6, with 9 bases in between.

Here the CDR3 reads CASSLGRGTGIYEQYF. The CDR3 region has the DNA TGTGCCAGCAGCTTAGGCCGAGGGACAGGGATCTACGAGCAGTACTTC. The V call is TRBV7-2, the J call TRBJ2-7, with TRBD1 matching over 9 bases. The CDR3 has 16 residues. In germline, CDR1 is SGHTA, CDR2 FQGNSA. The ends lost 1 base at V and 3 bases at J; junction bases unmatched: 7.

The V call is TRBV7-9, the J call TRBJ2-5, with 7 bases fitting TRBD2. Trimming removed 3 bases from V and 5 bases from J; junction bases left unmatched: 3. Germline V gives CDR1 SEHNR, CDR2 FQNEAQ (reference sequence). The CDR3 is made up of 13 amino acids. The CDR3 region is CASSLGGDETQYF. The DNA of the CDR3 is TGTGCCAGCAGCTTGGGAGGGGATGAGACCCAGTACTTC.

The chain combines TRBV15 with TRBJ1-1; D not resolved. CDR1 is LNHNV and CDR2 is YYDKDF in the germline V gene (reference sequence). V was pared by 0 bases and J by 7 bases, with 6 bases between. The CDR3 has 12 amino acids. The CDR3 region is CATSREYGEAFF. The CDR3 nucleotides read TGTGCCACCAGCAGAGAGTATGGTGAAGCTTTCTTT.

The rearrangement uses TRBV7-8 and TRBJ1-1; 7 nucleotides line up with TRBD1. With V trimmed by 2 bases and J by 2 bases, 2 bases remained unmatched. The CDR3 spans 14 residues. Germline loops: CDR1 SGHVS, CDR2 FQNEAQ. The CDR3 DNA sequence: TGTGCCAGCAGCTTATGGGACAGAAACACTGAAGCTTTCTTT. It codes for CASSLWDRNTEAFF.

The V and J genes are TRBV7-8 and TRBJ1-2; D is unclear. The CDR3 is made up of 14 amino acids. V lost 0 bases to trimming and J lost 4 bases, with 9 bases between them. CDR1 and CDR2 (germline): SGHVS, FQNEAQ. Written as DNA, the CDR3 is TGTGCCAGCAGCTTAGCGAGGCAGACCTATGGCTACACCTTC. Its translation: CASSLARQTYGYTF.

The rearrangement joins TRBV7-9 to TRBJ1-1; D is undetermined. Trimming took off 0 bases at V and 3 bases at J, with 2 bases between the two ends. The germline CDR1 and CDR2 sequences are SEHNR and FQNEAQ (reference sequence). This CDR3 is built from 12 residues. CDR3 sequence: CASSLAYTEAFF. The CDR3 DNA follows: TGTGCCAGCAGCTTAGCGTACACTGAAGCTTTCTTT.

The V and J genes are TRBV9 and TRBJ1-1; TRBD1 is a possible D gene (5 bases). From germline, CDR1 is SGDLS and CDR2 YYNGEE. V lost 4 bases, J lost 7 bases, and 11 bases lay in between. The CDR3 runs to 12 residues. CDR3 amino acids: CASSPGGSEAFF. The CDR3 bases are TGTGCCAGCAGCCCGGGGGGGAGTGAAGCTTTCTTT.

The V call is TRBV7-6, the J call TRBJ1-1; maybe TRBD1 (5 bases). The CDR3 has 14 residues. With 5 bases removed from V and 0 bases from J, the gap between germline ends came to 10 bases. CDR1 is SGHVS, CDR2 FNYEAQ, per germline. The CDR3 coding sequence is TGTGCCAGCAGCGAGCGGGGGGTGAACACTGAAGCTTTCTTT. Its translation is CASSERGVNTEAFF.

This clone was detected only once. The chain is built from TRBV4-3 and TRBJ2-1; D possibly matches TRBD1 or TRBD2 (5 bases each). CDR1 is LGHNA and CDR2 is YSLEER in the germline V gene. This CDR3 region has 15 residues. V was trimmed by 0 bases and J by 10 bases, leaving 16 bases between them. Here the CDR3 reads CASSQDGGLDVEQFF. As DNA, the CDR3 is TGCGCCAGCAGCCAAGATGGGGGATTGGATGTAGAGCAGTTCTTC.

The gene calls are TRBV27 and TRBJ2-1; 11 bases line up with TRBD2. Germline V gives CDR1 MNHEY, CDR2 SMNVEV (reference sequence). The CDR3 contains 16 residues. Losses at the gene ends were 3 bases for V and 4 bases for J; bases not matched to a gene: 5. For the CDR3, the DNA is TGTGCCAGCAGTTTCCTAGCGGGGGGTGGATACAATGAGCAGTTCTTC. It translates to CASSFLAGGGYNEQFF.

The gene calls are TRBV7-3 and TRBJ2-3; 9 positions match TRBD1. The CDR3 is made up of 14 amino acids. Looked up from germline, CDR1 is SGHTA and CDR2 is FQGTGA. With 5 bases clipped from V and 6 bases from J, the junction kept 6 bases outside the gene matches. DNA of the CDR3: TGTGCCAGCAGCCCACAGGGGGCGATGGATACGCAGTATTTT. This sequence encodes CASSPQGAMDTQYF.

The chain employs TRBV14 and TRBJ2-1; 7 bases agree with TRBD2. Germline CDR1 and CDR2: SGHDN and FVKESK. Losses at the gene ends were 0 bases for V and 1 base for J; bases not matched to a gene: 6. The CDR3 runs to 17 residues. The CDR3 sequence is CASSQDSSSGSYNEQFF. The CDR3 nucleotides are TGTGCCAGCAGCCAAGATTCGTCTAGCGGATCCTACAATGAGCAGTTCTTC.

Remarks on this clone: One end of the junction fails to match germline, which may point to a read error. The same CDR3 arises from other DNA sequences in this sample as well. The rearrangement links TRBV4-1 to TRBJ2-7; TRBD1 is a possible D gene (6 bases). CDR1 and CDR2 from the germline V gene are MGHRA and YSYEKL. The CDR3 is made up of 14 amino acids. CDR3 protein: CASSPIEQGSEQYF. The CDR3 coding sequence is TGCGCCAGCAGCCCCATTGAACAGGGTTCCGAGCAATACTTC.

The chain couples TRBV7-9 to TRBJ2-5; possible D gene TRBD1, 6 bases. V lost 5 bases and J lost 7, with 8 bases in between. The CDR3 has 11 residues. Looked up from germline, CDR1 is SEHNR and CDR2 is FQNEAQ (reference sequence). This CDR3 is CASSPGVTQYF. CDR3 DNA: TGTGCCAGCAGCCCAGGGGTGACCCAGTACTTC.